The 9 T cell receptor beta chains below all came from one sample that was sequenced in a study of T cell responses to AZD1222 COVID-19 vaccine. TCRdb's copy holds only in-frame clones and misses some; the assay was immunoSEQ multiplex PCR. The sample yields about 80,000 clones, 80% to 90% seen once. Sequencing was performed on peripheral blood, taken 28 days after the second AZD1222 dose. These receptors came from an adult who received the AZD1222 COVID-19 vaccine.

This clone was counted between two and nine times. The chain is built from TRBV25-1 and TRBJ2-7; D gene uncertain. Trimming left V 2 bases short and J 2 bases short, with 10 bases between. This CDR3 region has 14 residues. Germline assignment: CDR1 MGHDK and CDR2 SYGVNS. The CDR3 bases are TGTGCCAGCAGTGAAATCGGGCATACCTACGAGCAGTACTTC. Its protein product is CASSEIGHTYEQYF.

V usage is TRBV6-5 and J usage is TRBJ1-1; D ambiguous. This CDR3 contains 14 residues. Germline values: CDR1 MNHEY, CDR2 SVGAGI. The V end lost 6 bases, the J end lost 1 base, and 12 bases lay between the germline ends. The CDR3 reads CASSRRSTNTEAFF. Written as DNA, the CDR3 is TGTGCCAGCAGCCGGAGGAGTACGAACACTGAAGCTTTCTTT.

The gene calls are TRBV5-1 and TRBJ1-3, with D uncertain. CDR1 is SGHRS, CDR2 YFSETQ, per germline. The CDR3 length is 14 residues. V lost 0 bases and J lost 2, with 6 bases in between. The CDR3 sequence is CASSLAGAGNTIYF. The CDR3 nucleotides are TGCGCCAGCAGCTTGGCTGGGGCTGGAAACACCATATATTTT. The variable domain in full, with the rest retrieved from reference TRBV5-1 and TRBJ1-3, is KAGVTQTPRYLIKTRGQQVTLSCSPISGHRSVSWYQQTPGQGLQFLFEYFSETQRNKGNFPGRFSGRQFSNSRSEMNVSTLELGDSALYLCASSLAGAGNTIYFGEGSWLTVV.

J is TRBJ2-1 and V is TRBV4-2; maybe TRBD2 (7 bases). V was trimmed by 3 bases and J by 6 bases, leaving 18 bases between them. The CDR3 is 16 amino acids. Germline CDR1 is LGHNA and CDR2 is YNFKEQ. The CDR3 sequence is CASSHEGGLSFNEQFF. CDR3 DNA: TGTGCCAGCAGCCATGAGGGGGGGCTAAGTTTCAATGAGCAGTTCTTC.

J is TRBJ1-4 and V is TRBV13; no clear D gene. Trimming removed 2 bases at V and 5 bases at J, with 12 bases between. The CDR3 length is 15 residues. CDR1 and CDR2 from the germline V gene are PRHDT and FYEKMQ (reference sequence). CDR3 nucleotides: TGTGCCAGCAGCTTATGGCGAGGGCGAAATGAAAAACTGTTTTTT. This sequence encodes CASSLWRGRNEKLFF. Full variable domain (outside the CDR3, taken from reference TRBV13 and TRBJ1-4): AAGVIQSPRHLIKEKRETATLKCYPIPRHDTVYWYQQGPGQDPQFLISFYEKMQSDKGSIPDRFSAQQFSDYHSELNMSSLELGDSALYFCASSLWRGRNEKLFFGSGTQLSVL.

This CDR3 reads CASSQDPQGGQETQYF. CDR3 nucleotide sequence: TGTGCCAGCAGCCAAGATCCGCAGGGTGGGCAAGAGACCCAGTACTTC. The chain employs TRBV3-1 (or the pseudogene TRBV3-2) and TRBJ2-5, with TRBD1 as a possible D gene (5 bases). This CDR3 spans 16 amino acids. Germline lookup yields CDR1 LGHDT and CDR2 YNNKEL (reference sequence). The ends were cut back, 0 bases at V and 2 bases at J, with 13 bases in the middle.

The chain is built from TRBV25-1 and TRBJ1-6, with 11 bases identical to TRBD1. The CDR3 runs 16 residues. V lost 0 bases, J lost 8 bases, and 3 bases stayed unmatched. Looked up from germline, CDR1 is MGHDK and CDR2 is SYGVNS. CDR3 residues: CASSEYRTGGYSPLHF. The DNA of the CDR3 is TGTGCCAGCAGTGAATACAGGACAGGGGGCTATTCACCCCTCCACTTT.

The chain recombines TRBV4-1 with TRBJ1-1; 8 bases map to TRBD1. The CDR3 has 15 residues. J gave up 1 base and V 3 bases, and 4 bases lay outside the gene matches. The germline V gene encodes CDR1 MGHRA and CDR2 YSYEKL. As DNA, the CDR3 is TGCGCCAGCAGCCAGTCCGACAGGGGGAACACTGAAGCTTTCTTT. Its translation: CASSQSDRGNTEAFF.

The chain recombines TRBV18 with TRBJ1-3; 11 nucleotides line up with TRBD1. This CDR3 is 17 amino acids long. Trimming removed 5 bases from V and 0 bases from J; junction bases left unmatched: 6. Germline V gene lookup returns CDR1 KGHSH and CDR2 LQKENI. CDR3 coding DNA: TGTGCCAGCTCAACTCGTGGACAGGGGGCCTCTGGAAACACCATATATTTT. Protein sequence: CASSTRGQGASGNTIYF.